This T cell receptor (beta chain) comes out of a study of CD8 T cells in Susac syndrome. The germline CDR1 and CDR2 sequences are SGHTA and FQGNSA. V was trimmed by 5 bases and J by 4 bases, leaving 11 bases between them. The length of the CDR3 is 13 residues. With regard to this clonotype: Its specificity is unknown.

General study findings and limits: By the study's own acknowledgment, its TCR sequencing and HLA analysis included relatively few individuals.

The authors reverse transcribed about 0.5 to 1 ug RNA with random hexamers. With immunoSEQ multiplex PCR, TCR beta CDR3 was amplified across 54 Vbeta and 13 Jbeta. TCRdb reprocessed the immunoSEQ multiplex PCR reads via MiXCR and lists one record per CDR3 protein. The sample carries roughly 190,000 distinct CDR3 sequences, 85% to 95% recorded once. TCR beta from blood CD8+ and CD4+ T cells was sequenced. In contrast to the negatively isolated CD8+ and CD4+ T cells, TEMRA cells were FACS-enriched. Sequences were obtained from CD4+ T cells from PBMCs. This TCR derives from a human donor in good health. The J gene is TRBJ1-2, the V gene TRBV7-2, with a weak D call TRBD1 (6 bases). CDR3: CASSPDRLYGYTF. The CDR3 DNA reads TGTGCCAGCAGCCCGGACAGACTCTATGGCTACACCTTC.